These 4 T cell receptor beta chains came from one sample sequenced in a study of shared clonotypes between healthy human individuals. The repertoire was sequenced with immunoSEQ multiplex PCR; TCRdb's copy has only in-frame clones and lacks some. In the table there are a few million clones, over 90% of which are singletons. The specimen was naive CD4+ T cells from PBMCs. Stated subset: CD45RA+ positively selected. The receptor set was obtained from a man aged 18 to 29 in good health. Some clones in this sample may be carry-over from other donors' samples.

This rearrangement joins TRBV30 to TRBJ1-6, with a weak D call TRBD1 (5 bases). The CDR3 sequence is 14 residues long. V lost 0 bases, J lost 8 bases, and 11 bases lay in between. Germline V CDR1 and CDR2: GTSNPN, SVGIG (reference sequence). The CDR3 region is CAWSVRGGYSPLHF. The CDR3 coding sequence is TGTGCCTGGAGTGTACGGGGGGGGTATTCACCCCTCCACTTT. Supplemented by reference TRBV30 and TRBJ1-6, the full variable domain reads SQTIHQWPATLVQPVGSPLSLECTVEGTSNPNLYWYRQAAGRGLQLLFYSVGIGQISSEVPQNLSASRPQDRQFILSSKKLLLSDSGFYLCAWSVRGGYSPLHFGNGTRLTVT.

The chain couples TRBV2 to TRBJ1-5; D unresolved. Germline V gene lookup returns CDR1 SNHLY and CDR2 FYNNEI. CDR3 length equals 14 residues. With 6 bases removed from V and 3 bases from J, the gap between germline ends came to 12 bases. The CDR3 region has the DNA TGTGCCAGCAGCGCGACACTCCCCAATCAGCCCCAGCATTTT. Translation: CASSATLPNQPQHF. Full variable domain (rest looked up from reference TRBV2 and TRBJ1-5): EPEVTQTPSHQVTQMGQEVILRCVPISNHLYFYWYRQILGQKVEFLVSFYNNEISEKSEIFDDQFSVERPDGSNFTLKIRSTKLEDSAMYFCASSATLPNQPQHFGDGTRLSIL.

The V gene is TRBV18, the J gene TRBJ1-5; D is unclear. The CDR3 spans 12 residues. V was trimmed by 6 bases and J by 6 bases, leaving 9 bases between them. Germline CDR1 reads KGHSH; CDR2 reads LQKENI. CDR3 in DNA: TGTGCCAGCTCTACGGGGAGTCAGCCCCAGCATTTT. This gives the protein CASSTGSQPQHF.

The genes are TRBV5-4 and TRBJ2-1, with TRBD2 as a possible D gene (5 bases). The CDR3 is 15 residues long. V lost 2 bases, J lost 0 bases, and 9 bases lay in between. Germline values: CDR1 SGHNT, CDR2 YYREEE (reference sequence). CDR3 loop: CASSFGLYSYNEQFF. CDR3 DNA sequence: TGTGCCAGCAGCTTTGGACTTTACTCCTACAATGAGCAGTTCTTC.